The rows below give T cell receptor beta chains drawn from one sample of a study of blood T cell repertoires in COVID-19. The data were produced by immunoSEQ multiplex PCR, yet TCRdb's version contains in-frame clones alone and is incomplete. The sample has fewer than 200,000 clones; 65% to 90% are singletons. The sample was PBMCs or T cells enriched from blood (not recorded which). The receptors come from a man over 45 who had recovered from COVID-19. CDR3s include the opening cysteine and the closing phenylalanine or tryptophan. A D gene is named only where the DNA matches it firmly. Rows may omit the clone size; those that give it use once, few, many or a size class.

>TRBJ1-4|-|-|TRBV18
CASSPAGIQEKLFF
TGTGCCAGCTCACCGGCTGGTATACAGGAAAAACTGTTTTTT
>TRBJ2-1|-|-|TRBV10-2
CASSDLLDSYNEQFF
TGCGCCAGCAGTGATCTCCTAGACTCCTACAATGAGCAGTTCTTC
>TRBJ1-2|TRBD1|-|TRBV3-1/TRBV3-2
CASSQAGQGSSNYGYTF
TGTGCCAGCAGCCAAGCGGGACAGGGGAGTTCTAACTATGGCTACACCTTC
>TRBJ2-3|TRBD1|-|TRBV5-1
CASRTQGAGDTQYF
TGCGCCAGCAGAACCCAGGGGGCGGGAGATACGCAGTATTTT
>TRBJ2-3|TRBD1|-|TRBV5-1
CASSLRQGAIPTDTQYF
TGCGCCAGCAGCCTGAGACAGGGGGCTATCCCCACAGATACGCAGTATTTT
>TRBJ1-6|TRBD1|-|TRBV7-9
CASSARAGTGSSYNSPLHF
TGTGCCAGCAGCGCTCGTGCCGGGACAGGGAGCTCCTATAATTCACCCCTCCACTTT
>TRBJ2-7|TRBD1|-|TRBV30
CACSRQGYEQYF
TGTGCCTGCAGCCGACAGGGCTACGAGCAGTACTTC
>TRBJ2-5|TRBD1|-|TRBV5-1
CASSLEQGVWETQYF
TGCGCCAGCAGCTTAGAACAGGGGGTTTGGGAGACCCAGTACTTC
>TRBJ1-2|-|-|TRBV27
CASSLGAGEYGYTF
TGTGCCAGCAGTTTAGGGGCAGGGGAATATGGCTACACCTTC
>TRBJ1-2|-|-|TRBV18
CASSPPEAALGGYTF
TGTGCCAGCTCACCCCCAGAGGCCGCTTTAGGTGGCTACACCTTC
>TRBJ1-5|-|-|TRBV2
CASSGQINQPQHF
TGTGCCAGCAGTGGACAGATCAATCAGCCCCAGCATTTT
>TRBJ2-1|-|once|TRBV2
CASSGVGGPYNEQFF
TGTGCCAGCAGTGGTGTGGGGGGGCCCTACAATGAGCAGTTCTTC
>TRBJ1-6|-|-|TRBV5-6
CASSLIVGGNSPLHF
TGTGCCAGCAGCTTGATAGTAGGGGGTAATTCACCCCTCCACTTT
>TRBJ1-6|TRBD1|-|TRBV5-6
CASSPDRGRVNALHF
TGTGCCAGCAGCCCTGACAGGGGGCGGGTTAACGCCCTCCACTTT
>TRBJ2-1|TRBD2|-|TRBV5-6
CASSWYAGEIYNEQFF
TGTGCCAGCAGCTGGTACGCGGGGGAGATCTACAATGAGCAGTTCTTC
>TRBJ1-4|TRBD1|-|TRBV5-6
CASSPGQRNEKLFF
TGTGCCAGCAGCCCGGGACAGAGAAATGAAAAACTGTTTTTT
>TRBJ1-1|-|-|TRBV19
CASTRTTGGHQKDSEAFF
TGTGCCAGTACCCGCACCACCGGTGGTCACCAGAAGGACAGTGAAGCTTTCTTT